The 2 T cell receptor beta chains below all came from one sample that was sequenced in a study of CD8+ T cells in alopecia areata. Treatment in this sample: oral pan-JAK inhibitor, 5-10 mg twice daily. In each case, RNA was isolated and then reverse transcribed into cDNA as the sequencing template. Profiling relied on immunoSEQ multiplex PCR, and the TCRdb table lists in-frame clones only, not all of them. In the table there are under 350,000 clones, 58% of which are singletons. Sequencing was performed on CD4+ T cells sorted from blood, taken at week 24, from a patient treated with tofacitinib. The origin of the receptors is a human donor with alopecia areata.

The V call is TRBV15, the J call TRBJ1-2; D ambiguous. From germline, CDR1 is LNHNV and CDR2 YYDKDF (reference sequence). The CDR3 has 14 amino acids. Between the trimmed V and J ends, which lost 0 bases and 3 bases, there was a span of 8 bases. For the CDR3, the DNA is TGTGCCACCAGCAGAGATCCAGGATACTATGGCTACACCTTC. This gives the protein CATSRDPGYYGYTF.

The CDR3 bases are TGCGCCAGCAGCTTGGACAGTTATTCACCCCTCCACTTT. Amino acid sequence: CASSLDSYSPLHF. The genes are TRBV5-1 and TRBJ1-6, with D uncertain. Germline V gene lookup returns CDR1 SGHRS and CDR2 YFSETQ. The CDR3 is 13 amino acids. V was pared by 0 bases and J by 8 bases, with 6 bases between.